Each of the 17 T cell receptor beta chains below was sequenced from the same sample in a study of T cells in women clearing cervical HPV infection. Measured with immunoSEQ multiplex PCR; TCRdb has only the in-frame clones, and not every one. This sample's table reports over 30,000 clones. Sequences were obtained from blood buffy coat. These receptors were obtained from a woman aged 18-69 years with a cervical HPV16 infection that either progressed to CIN3+ or cleared (not recorded which).

On this clone: Sequencing ends 3 residues short of the CDR3 end; the germline J gene provides the rest. The V gene is TRBV7-9, the J gene TRBJ2-3; 9 positions agree with TRBD2. Germline lookup yields CDR1 SEHNR and CDR2 FQNEAQ (reference sequence). The CDR3 spans 15 residues. After removal of 5 bases from V and 4 bases from J, the junction contained 7 bases not matched to a gene. CDR3 DNA, as far as it was read: TGTGCCAGCAGCAAGACTAGCGGTAGAGCAGATACG. This gives the protein CASSKTSGRADT. The full CDR3 protein is CASSKTSGRADTQYF.

As regards this clone: The CDR3 goes on 3 residues after the read ends, and that part is filled in from the germline J gene. The chain combines TRBV6-1 with TRBJ1-1, with D possibly TRBD1 on 6 matching bases. Germline lookup yields CDR1 MNHNS and CDR2 SASEGT. The length of the CDR3 is 16 residues. V shed 2 bases and J shed 0 bases, with 13 bases lying between them. This chain's CDR3 is CASSEPTGFLNTEAFF. The CDR3 DNA, read in part, is TGTGCCAGCAGTGAACCGACAGGATTTTTGAACACTGAA.

Worth noting for this clone: One junction end does not reproduce the germline sequence, and a read error may be involved. The CDR3 end falls 3 residues outside the read, so it is completed with the germline J gene. The same CDR3 is also encoded by other DNA sequences in this sample. J is TRBJ1-2 and V is TRBV13, with D perhaps TRBD1 (5 bases). The CDR3 is 16 residues long. Per the germline V gene, CDR1 is PRHDT and CDR2 is FYEKMQ (reference sequence). The sequenced CDR3 bases are TGTGCCAGCAGCTCCTCTCGAGGGGATCGAGGATATGGA. Protein sequence: CASSSSRGDRGYG. The full-length CDR3 reads as CASSSSRGDRGYGYTF. The full variable domain, with the rest looked up from reference TRBV13 and TRBJ1-2, is AAGVIQSPRHLIKEKRETATLKCYPIPRHDTVYWYQQGPGQDPQFLISFYEKMQSDKGSIPDRFSAQQFSDYHSELNMSSLELGDSALYFCASSSSRGDRGYGYTFGSGTRLTVV.

CDR3 protein: CASSVRLNYEQYF. The part of the CDR3 DNA that was read is TGTGCCAGCAGCGTAAGGCTGAACTACGAG. This chain joins TRBV7-2 and TRBJ2-7; the D is unclear. Read data end 3 residues before the CDR3 end; the end is taken from the germline J gene. This CDR3 contains 13 residues. CDR1 SGHTA and CDR2 FQGNSA come from the germline V gene. Trimming took 5 bases from V and 3 from J, leaving 11 bases between them.

Regarding this clone: A junction boundary mismatches the germline segment, possibly from a read error. The read terminates 3 residues ahead of where the CDR3 ends, so the germline J gene completes it. Distinct nucleotide sequences in the sample also encode this CDR3. V and J are TRBV2 and TRBJ1-3; D unresolved. The CDR3 is made up of 13 amino acids. The germline V gene encodes CDR1 SNHLY and CDR2 FYNNEI. Partial CDR3 DNA: TGTGCCAGCAGGCCCCTAGCTGGAAACACT. This codes for CASRPLAGNT. The full-length CDR3 reads as CASRPLAGNTIYF.

About this clone itself: Read sequence stops 3 residues before the CDR3 end, and the germline J gene provides the missing end. This chain uses TRBV13 with TRBJ1-1, with D tentatively TRBD1 (6 bases). The germline V and J ends were trimmed by 2 bases and 4 bases, with 17 bases remaining between them. There are 16 residues in the CDR3. In germline, CDR1 is PRHDT, CDR2 FYEKMQ (reference sequence). CDR3 protein: CASSLPLRGASTEAFF. Partial CDR3 DNA: TGTGCCAGCAGCTTACCCCTCCGGGGGGCGAGCACTGAA.

As concerns this clone: The read falls 3 residues short of the CDR3 end, and the missing part is taken from the germline J gene. V is TRBV4-2 and J is TRBJ2-2; 14 positions match TRBD2. Germline V gene data show CDR1 as LGHNA and CDR2 as YNFKEQ. Losses at the gene ends were 4 bases for V and 6 bases for J; bases not matched to a gene: 1. This CDR3 has 15 amino acids. CDR3 residues: CASSRLAGGPGELFF. The CDR3 DNA, read in part, is TGTGCCAGCAGCCGACTAGCGGGGGGGCCCGGGGAG.

Concerning this clone itself: The CDR3 extends 3 residues past the end of the read, so its final part is completed from the germline J gene. This chain connects TRBV10-1 to TRBJ2-1; 12 nucleotides align to TRBD2. The CDR3 length is 15 residues. Germline CDR1 and CDR2: WNHNN and SYGVQD (reference sequence). V trimming: 5 bases; J trimming: 8 bases; junction bases outside the gene matches: 7. The CDR3 here is CASSSTSGGRYEQFF. The part of the CDR3 DNA that was read is TGCGCCAGCAGTTCTACTAGCGGGGGGAGGTATGAG.

The covered CDR3 bases are TGCGCCAGCAGCTTGACAGGAGAGTTCTACGAG. Its translation is CASSLTGEFYE. The entire CDR3 protein reads CASSLTGEFYEQYF. This chain joins TRBV5-1 and TRBJ2-7; possibly TRBD1 for D (5 bases). The CDR3 is cut off 3 residues early in the read; its end comes from the germline J gene. CDR3 length: 14 amino acids. V was pared by 1 base and J by 3 bases, with 11 bases between. Germline CDR1 reads SGHRS; CDR2 reads YFSETQ.

With respect to this clone: The read is 3 residues too short to cover the CDR3 end, so that end is filled in from the germline J gene. This chain links TRBV5-6 with TRBJ2-7; no clear D. V was trimmed by 0 bases and J by 0 bases, leaving 4 bases between them. CDR1 and CDR2 (germline): SGHDT, YYEEEE. The CDR3 runs to 13 residues. The sequenced CDR3 bases are TGTGCCAGCAGCTTGGGTAGCTCCTACGAG. Its protein product is CASSLGSSYE. The whole CDR3 region reads CASSLGSSYEQYF.

Notes on this clone: Read coverage stops 3 residues before the CDR3 terminus; the germline J gene supplies the remainder. The chain joins TRBV19 to TRBJ2-5; possible D gene TRBD1, 5 bases. Trimming removed 8 bases from V and 1 base from J, with 20 bases in between. Germline lookup yields CDR1 LNHDA and CDR2 SQIVND (reference sequence). CDR3 size: 16 residues. The CDR3 region is CASLGAAQSTQETQYF. The part of the CDR3 DNA that was read is TGTGCCAGTCTAGGGGCGGCCCAATCGACCCAAGAGACC.

In regard to this clone: The sequence runs out 3 residues before the end of the CDR3; the remainder is reconstructed from the germline J gene. This chain joins TRBV2 and TRBJ2-1; D is perhaps TRBD1 (5 bases). The V end lost 3 bases, the J end lost 4 bases, and 13 bases lay between the germline ends. This CDR3 comprises 15 residues. Per germline, CDR1 SNHLY and CDR2 FYNNEI. CDR3 residues: CASSDQGTVYNEQFF. CDR3 DNA (partial): TGTGCCAGCAGTGACCAGGGTACGGTATACAATGAG.

A remark on this clone: The read ends 3 residues early relative to the CDR3; the germline J gene fills the gap. The rearrangement joins TRBV2 to TRBJ2-2, with no clear D. Germline assignment: CDR1 SNHLY and CDR2 FYNNEI. This CDR3 has 15 residues. The CDR3 spells CASSERQPTNEKLFF. The CDR3 bases that were read are TGTGCCAGCAGTGAGAGGCAACCAACTAATGAAAAG.

The part of the CDR3 DNA that was read is TGTGCCAGTAGTATTTTCGGGGAGGGATCCTACGAG. It is translated as CASSIFGEGSYE. The full CDR3 reads CASSIFGEGSYEQYF. The chain links TRBV19 to TRBJ2-7; TRBD2 aligns across 7 bases. The read falls 3 residues short of the CDR3 end, and the missing part is taken from the germline J gene. The CDR3 has 15 amino acids. Germline values: CDR1 LNHDA, CDR2 SQIVND (reference sequence). V gave up 3 bases and J gave up 1 base; unmatched junction bases: 6.

As for this clone: The read terminates 3 residues before the CDR3 end, so the remaining end is supplied by the germline J gene. The chain has TRBV2 and TRBJ2-2; a possible D gene is TRBD1 (5 bases). Germline CDR1 SNHLY, CDR2 FYNNEI. There are 18 residues in the CDR3. The CDR3 sequence is CASSPLFAVPSGANVLFF. CDR3 DNA (partial): TGTGCCAGCAGCCCTTTGTTTGCGGTCCCCTCTGGGGCCAACGTG.

Notes on this clone: The read halts 3 residues ahead of the CDR3 end, with the missing end drawn from the germline J gene. This sequence joins TRBV28 and TRBJ1-1; TRBD1 matches 9 bases. This CDR3 spans 12 amino acids. Per germline, CDR1 MDHEN and CDR2 SYDVKM. This CDR3 reads CASIGTGTKAFF. The CDR3 DNA, read in part, is TGTGCCAGCATAGGGACAGGGACTAAA.

Of note for this clone: The read falls 3 residues short of the CDR3 end, and the missing part is taken from the germline J gene. The chain couples TRBV11-2 to TRBJ2-2, with no clear D. V lost 5 bases to trimming and J lost 4 bases, with 11 bases between them. Germline CDR1 and CDR2: SGHAT and FQNNGV. The CDR3 runs 14 residues. The CDR3 reads CASSLGLSTGELFF. The CDR3 DNA, read in part, is TGTGCCAGCAGCCTGGGCCTTAGCACCGGGGAG.